The 12 T cell receptor beta chains presented below share a single source sample, sequenced in a study of cytomegalovirus exposure and HLA in healthy donors. The PCR was carried out with 60 Vbeta primers and 13 Jbeta primers. The table came from immunoSEQ multiplex PCR; TCRdb's copy has only in-frame clones and leaves some out. The table lists more than 150,000 clones, over 75% of them singletons, with about 1.9% in the top ten. Input material: PBMCs. These TCRs come from a woman in her twenties or thirties in good health and CMV-seronegative.

This chain connects TRBV30 to TRBJ1-3, with unresolved D. This CDR3 has 16 amino acids. Trimming took 0 bases from V and 2 from J, leaving 14 bases between them. Germline V lookup: CDR1 GTSNPN, CDR2 SVGIG (reference sequence). CDR3 loop: CAWSVPSRGPGNTIYF. CDR3 coding DNA: TGTGCCTGGAGTGTCCCCTCCCGAGGGCCTGGAAACACCATATATTTT.

The rearrangement links TRBV7-2 to TRBJ2-5, with a tentative D call TRBD1 (5 bases). The germline V gene has CDR1 SGHTA and CDR2 FQGNSA. V was shortened by 2 bases and J by 2 bases, with 12 bases between the two germline ends. The CDR3 is 15 amino acids. In DNA form, the CDR3 reads TGTGCCAGCAGCTTACAGGGTACCTCACAAGAGACCCAGTACTTC. Amino acid sequence: CASSLQGTSQETQYF.

This clone was observed a single time. V usage is TRBV7-8 and J usage is TRBJ1-2; D gene ambiguous. This CDR3 contains 14 residues. V was cut by 5 bases and J by 4 bases, with 14 bases left in between. Looked up from germline, CDR1 is SGHVS and CDR2 is FQNEAQ. CDR3: CASSTTPPGYGYTF. CDR3 nucleotides: TGTGCCAGCAGCACCACTCCCCCAGGCTATGGCTACACCTTC.

This rearrangement joins TRBV7-2 to TRBJ1-2; no reliable D call. Trimming shortened V by 0 bases and J by 5 bases, and 7 bases separated the two germline ends. Germline V gene data show CDR1 as SGHTA and CDR2 as FQGNSA. This CDR3 region has 13 residues. CDR3 region: CASSLASIYGYTF. The CDR3 DNA is TGTGCCAGCAGCTTAGCCAGTATTTATGGCTACACCTTC.

The chain couples TRBV4-3 to TRBJ2-1, with TRBD1 as a possible D gene (6 bases). Germline CDR1 reads LGHNA; CDR2 reads YSLEER. The CDR3 is 13 amino acids. V was trimmed by 0 bases and J by 8 bases, leaving 8 bases between them. Here the CDR3 reads CASSQEQGYEQFF. In DNA form, the CDR3 reads TGCGCCAGCAGCCAAGAACAGGGCTATGAGCAGTTCTTC.

The chain combines TRBV30 with TRBJ2-7; D unresolved. The CDR3 runs 12 residues. Trimming removed 2 bases from V and 4 bases from J, with 9 bases in between. CDR1 and CDR2 (germline): GTSNPN, SVGIG (reference sequence). CDR3 sequence (DNA): TGTGCCTGGAGTATTGGGCCATACGAGCAGTACTTC. Encoded protein: CAWSIGPYEQYF.

The rearrangement joins TRBV4-1 to TRBJ2-7; 9 bases map to TRBD2. V lost 1 base and J lost 4; bases outside the gene matches: 8. The CDR3 loop spans 16 amino acids. Germline lookup yields CDR1 MGHRA and CDR2 YSYEKL. The CDR3 protein is CASSQVSGGGVYEQYF. CDR3 DNA sequence: TGCGCCAGCAGCCAAGTTTCGGGCGGGGGGGTATACGAGCAGTACTTC.

The rearrangement joins TRBV5-1 to TRBJ2-5; possible D gene TRBD2, 5 bases. From germline, CDR1 is SGHRS and CDR2 YFSETQ. With 3 bases removed from V and 2 bases from J, the gap between germline ends came to 11 bases. This CDR3 contains 14 residues. This chain's CDR3 is CASSSDSGQETQYF. The CDR3 DNA follows: TGCGCCAGCAGCTCGGACTCTGGGCAAGAGACCCAGTACTTC.

J is TRBJ1-2 and V is TRBV5-1; D unclear. Germline V gene data show CDR1 as SGHRS and CDR2 as YFSETQ. This CDR3 contains 15 residues. V lost 4 bases and J 8 bases, leaving 21 bases between the germline ends. DNA of the CDR3: TGCGCCAGCAGCGAAGGACTACAAACTCGAGGGGGCTACACCTTC. This sequence encodes CASSEGLQTRGGYTF. Full variable domain (outside the CDR3, taken from reference TRBV5-1 and TRBJ1-2): KAGVTQTPRYLIKTRGQQVTLSCSPISGHRSVSWYQQTPGQGLQFLFEYFSETQRNKGNFPGRFSGRQFSNSRSEMNVSTLELGDSALYLCASSEGLQTRGGYTFGSGTRLTVV.

The genes are TRBV7-8 and TRBJ2-2; 10 positions agree with TRBD2. The J segment lost 7 bases and the V segment lost 5 bases, leaving 13 bases of the junction unmatched. Germline V CDR1 and CDR2: SGHVS, FQNEAQ. The CDR3 contains 17 residues. CDR3 sequence (DNA): TGTGCCAGCAGCATACTAGCGGGGCGGGTATCGGGCGGGGAGCTGTTTTTT. Its translation: CASSILAGRVSGGELFF.

The V gene is TRBV5-1, the J gene TRBJ1-1; D is perhaps TRBD1 (6 bases). The CDR3 has 15 amino acids. CDR1 and CDR2 from the germline V gene are SGHRS and YFSETQ. With 4 bases removed from V and 0 bases from J, the gap between germline ends came to 13 bases. The CDR3 DNA follows: TGCGCCAGCAGCCTGGACAGTCCAATGAACACTGAAGCTTTCTTT. Its protein is CASSLDSPMNTEAFF.

The chain joins TRBV2 to TRBJ2-1; 14 bases are shared with TRBD2. CDR1 and CDR2 from the germline V gene are SNHLY and FYNNEI. The CDR3 runs 16 residues. With 6 bases clipped from V and 4 bases from J, the junction kept 5 bases outside the gene matches. CDR3 in amino acids: CASSRTSGGIYNEQFF. In DNA form, the CDR3 reads TGTGCCAGCAGCCGGACTAGCGGGGGGATTTACAATGAGCAGTTCTTC. Supplemented by reference TRBV2 and TRBJ2-1, the full variable domain reads EPEVTQTPSHQVTQMGQEVILRCVPISNHLYFYWYRQILGQKVEFLVSFYNNEISEKSEIFDDQFSVERPDGSNFTLKIRSTKLEDSAMYFCASSRTSGGIYNEQFFGPGTRLTVL.